This entry describes one T cell receptor beta chain. The antigen this receptor binds is unknown. The sample holds no much larger clone one base away, and base qualities are not on file. Between the V and J ends, shortened by 3 bases and 2 bases respectively, the junction contains 10 bases. The germline V gene sets CDR1 to MDHEN and CDR2 to SYDVKM. Taken from cysteine to phenylalanine, the CDR3 has 14 residues. CDR3 DNA only is kept here, 42 bases in frame from base 1. TCR CDR3 regions were amplified from genomic DNA by multiplex PCR using the deep immunoSEQ assay. Extracted genomic DNA from each cell subset was spread evenly across all wells of several immunoSEQ 96-well plates, with each plate serving as a replicate. For sorted subsets, about 0.2 ug genomic DNA, equal to 30,000 to 35,000 T cell genomes, was loaded into each replicate PCR. The purified libraries were quantified using a Qubit 3.0 fluorometer, sized with a Bioanalyzer 2100, and then quantified again using the KAPA Library Quantification kit. A separate single-read 150-cycle Illumina NextSeq 550 flow cell was used to sequence each immunoSEQ 96-well plate. Processing in the source paper ran as follows. The immunoSEQ output contained only junctional sequences without quality scores, so filtering could not match that applied to full-length reads. Sequences were annotated with PyIR, a Python wrapper for IgBLAST v1.9, and V/J genes and CDR3 were assigned using IMGT germline references. Any read was removed if the V/J assignment was weak (E-value above 1e-6), the CDR3 was missing, or the read contained stop codons, out-of-frame junctions, or ambiguous translated residues. V3J clonotypes were defined as sequences sharing the same inferred V gene, J gene, and CDR3 amino acid sequence. Percentage overlap between repertoires was calculated by dividing the number of shared unique clonotypes by the size of the smaller repertoire. Three approaches were used to assess repertoire richness: RTK rarefaction, the Chao1 estimator, and Recon v2.1 estimates of unobserved clonotypes. Generation probabilities for all TCRbeta clonotypes obtained by the gDNA method from a handful of donors were computed using OLGA. TCRdb obtained this table from immuneACCESS and retained in-frame rearrangements with V and J assigned. These tables miss some clones; where compared with another copy, unresolved V genes account for less than half of the shortfall, and the remainder is unexplained. For V, J and clone size, that table is used; D and trimming come from the DNA. This sample comprises a few million clones, 90% to 95% of them detected only once. About 1.7% of the sample goes to the ten largest clones.

This sample is drawn from a study of shared clonotypes between healthy human individuals (dated by TCRdb to about 2020). Background for the entire study: A couple of women and three men aged 18 to 49 years were included in the cohort. For each donor, CD4 naive and CD4 memory were each run on three plates, CD8 naive on two plates, and CD8 memory on one plate. To estimate repertoire size and how much clonotypes are shared between individuals, the study performed deep sequencing of blood TCR repertoires from a few healthy adults. To increase sequencing depth and limit assay-specific biases, different laboratories used diverse techniques to prepare libraries and sequence TCR repertoires. Leukapheresis yielded between about 0.94 and 9.5 billion PBMCs per donor.

CD8 naive samples were CD45RO-negative cells positively selected for CCR7, giving a CD45RA+CCR7+ population that excluded TemRA cells. Donors were healthy HIV-negative adults with no recently reported acute infections or vaccinations. All donors were Caucasian adults living in Nashville, Tennessee, USA. After blood collection by leukapheresis, PBMCs were isolated using Ficoll-Histopaque density gradient centrifugation and then cryopreserved in the vapor phase of liquid nitrogen. Purity and quantity of every magnetically sorted T cell population were checked by analytical flow cytometry. Genomic DNA was isolated from every sorted fraction and measured by UV absorbance on a Nanodrop 2000c. Beyond this particular receptor, the publication reports: Sampling was restricted to blood, and TCR repertoires in tissue are likely to differ from TCR repertoires in blood. Because the study included only a small number of donors, the genetic and exposure-history diversity represented was limited. Estimated clonotype richness was generally larger for naive than for memory subsets. Incomplete sequencing was indicated by rarefaction of sorted-subset datasets, despite the large sequencing depth. Pairwise subsampling indicated that sequencing depth was expected to affect the degree of clonotype sharing among donors. When a few donors were compared, the shared fraction of clonotypes was 5% to 6.5% for naive CD4, 3.5% to 4% for naive CD8, 2% to 2.5% for memory CD4, and 0.4% for memory CD8. Clonotypes shared by all four sorted-subset donors showed higher generation probabilities than non-shared clonotypes.

The chain links TRBV28 with TRBJ2-5; the D gene lacks a confident call. The TCR was taken from a young man in good health. Some clones in this sample may be carry-over from other donors' samples. The sample was naive CD8+ T cells from PBMCs. The cell subset or site label corresponds to: CD45RA+CCR7+. The CDR3: CASSLVGPQETQYF. Here is the DNA: TGTGCCAGCAGTTTGGTCGGGCCACAAGAGACCCAGTACTTC.